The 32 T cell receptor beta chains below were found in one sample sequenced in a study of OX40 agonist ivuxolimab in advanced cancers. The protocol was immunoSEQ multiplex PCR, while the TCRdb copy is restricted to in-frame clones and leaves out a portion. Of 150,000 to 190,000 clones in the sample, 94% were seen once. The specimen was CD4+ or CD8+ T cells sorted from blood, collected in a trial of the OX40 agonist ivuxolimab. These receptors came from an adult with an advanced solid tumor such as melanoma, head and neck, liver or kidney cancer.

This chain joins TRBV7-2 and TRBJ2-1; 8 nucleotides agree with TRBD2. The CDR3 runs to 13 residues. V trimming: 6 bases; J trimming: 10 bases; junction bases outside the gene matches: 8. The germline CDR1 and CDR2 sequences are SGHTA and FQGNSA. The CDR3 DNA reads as TGTGCCAGCAGATTGGGACTAGAGGGCGAGCAGTTCTTC. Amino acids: CASRLGLEGEQFF.

The CDR3 reads CASTDGMNTEAFF. DNA for the CDR3: TGTGCCAGTACCGACGGGATGAACACTGAAGCTTTCTTT. The chain has TRBV19 and TRBJ1-1; D gene unclear. Germline assignment: CDR1 LNHDA and CDR2 SQIVND (reference sequence). This CDR3 contains 13 residues. Trimming took off 7 bases at V and 0 bases at J, with 9 bases between the two ends.

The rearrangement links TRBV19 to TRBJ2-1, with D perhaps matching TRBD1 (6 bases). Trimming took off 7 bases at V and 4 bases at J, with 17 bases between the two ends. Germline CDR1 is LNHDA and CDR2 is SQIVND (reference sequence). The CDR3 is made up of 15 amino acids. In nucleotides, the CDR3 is TGTGCCAGTACCCTAACGGGACAACCTTACAATGAGCAGTTCTTC. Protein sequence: CASTLTGQPYNEQFF.

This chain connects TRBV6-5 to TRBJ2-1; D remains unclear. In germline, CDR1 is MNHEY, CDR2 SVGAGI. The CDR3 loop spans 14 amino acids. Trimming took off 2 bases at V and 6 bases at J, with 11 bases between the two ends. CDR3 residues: CASSYMAAANEQFF. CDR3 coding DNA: TGTGCCAGCAGTTACATGGCGGCCGCCAATGAGCAGTTCTTC.

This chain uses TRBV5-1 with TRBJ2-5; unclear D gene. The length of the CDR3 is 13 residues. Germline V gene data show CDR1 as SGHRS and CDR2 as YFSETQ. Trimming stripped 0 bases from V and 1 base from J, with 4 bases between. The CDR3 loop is CASSLEIQETQYF. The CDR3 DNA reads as TGCGCCAGCAGCTTGGAAATCCAAGAGACCCAGTACTTC.

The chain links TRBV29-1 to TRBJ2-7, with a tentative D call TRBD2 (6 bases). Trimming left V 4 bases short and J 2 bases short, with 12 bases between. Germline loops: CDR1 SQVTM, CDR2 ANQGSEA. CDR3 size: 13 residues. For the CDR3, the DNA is TGCAGCGTTGGTGAGCGGGCCCCCTACGAGCAGTACTTC. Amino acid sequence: CSVGERAPYEQYF.

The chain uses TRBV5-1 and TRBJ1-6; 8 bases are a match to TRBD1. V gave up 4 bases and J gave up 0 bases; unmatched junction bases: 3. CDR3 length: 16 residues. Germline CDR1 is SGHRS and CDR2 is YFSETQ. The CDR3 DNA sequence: TGCGCCAGCAGCCGGGACAGGAGCTCCTATAATTCACCCCTCCACTTT. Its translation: CASSRDRSSYNSPLHF.

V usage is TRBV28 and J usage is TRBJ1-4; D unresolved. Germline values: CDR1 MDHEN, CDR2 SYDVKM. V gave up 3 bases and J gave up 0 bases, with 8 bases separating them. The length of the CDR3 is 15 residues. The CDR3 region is CASSFPYATNEKLFF. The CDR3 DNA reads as TGTGCCAGCAGTTTTCCGTATGCAACTAATGAAAAACTGTTTTTT.

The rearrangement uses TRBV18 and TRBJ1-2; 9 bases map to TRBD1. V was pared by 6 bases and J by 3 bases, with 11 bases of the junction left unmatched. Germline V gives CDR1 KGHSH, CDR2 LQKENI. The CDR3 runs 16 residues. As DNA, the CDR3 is TGTGCCAGCTCCCAATATCGGACAGGGGAGGACTATGGCTACACCTTC. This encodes CASSQYRTGEDYGYTF. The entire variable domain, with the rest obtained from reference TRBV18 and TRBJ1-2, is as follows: NAGVMQNPRHLVRRRGQEARLRCSPMKGHSHVYWYRQLPEEGLKFMVYLQKENIIDESGMPKERFSAEFPKEGPSILRIQQVVRGDSAAYFCASSQYRTGEDYGYTFGSGTRLTVV.

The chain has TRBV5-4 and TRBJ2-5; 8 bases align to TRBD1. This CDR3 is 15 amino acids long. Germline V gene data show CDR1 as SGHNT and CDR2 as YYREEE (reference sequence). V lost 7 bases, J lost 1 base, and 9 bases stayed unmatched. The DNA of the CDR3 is TGTGCCAGCGCCCCGGGACAGGCACTCCAAGAGACCCAGTACTTC. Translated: CASAPGQALQETQYF.

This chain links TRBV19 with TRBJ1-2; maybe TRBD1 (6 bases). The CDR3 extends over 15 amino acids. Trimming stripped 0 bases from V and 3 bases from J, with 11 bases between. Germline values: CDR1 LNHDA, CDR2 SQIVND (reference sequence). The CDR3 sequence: CASSIEAGADYGYTF. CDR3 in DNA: TGTGCCAGTAGTATAGAAGCGGGGGCGGACTATGGCTACACCTTC.

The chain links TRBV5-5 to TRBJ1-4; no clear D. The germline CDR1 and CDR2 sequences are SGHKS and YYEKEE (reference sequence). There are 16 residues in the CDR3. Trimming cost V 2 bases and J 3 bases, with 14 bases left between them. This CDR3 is CASSLILRAANEKLFF. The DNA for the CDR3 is TGTGCCAGCAGCTTAATCCTAAGGGCGGCTAATGAAAAACTGTTTTTT.

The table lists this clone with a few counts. The CDR3 sequence: CASSTLAGEGYNEQFF. The CDR3 bases are TGTGCCAGTAGTACCTTAGCGGGAGAGGGGTACAATGAGCAGTTCTTC. The genes are TRBV19 and TRBJ2-1; TRBD2 agrees at 9 bases. The V gene end was trimmed by 4 bases and the J gene end by 4 bases; junction bases not matched to a gene: 8. Looked up from germline, CDR1 is LNHDA and CDR2 is SQIVND (reference sequence). The CDR3 sequence is 16 residues long.

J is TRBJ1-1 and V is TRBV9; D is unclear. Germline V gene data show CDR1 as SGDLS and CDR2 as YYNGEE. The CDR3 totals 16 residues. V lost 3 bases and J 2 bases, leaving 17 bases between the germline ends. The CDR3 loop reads CASSAGPFQRNTEAFF. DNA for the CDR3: TGTGCCAGCAGCGCGGGCCCCTTCCAGCGAAACACTGAAGCTTTCTTT.

CDR3 protein: CASSDRGGGVNEQFF. DNA of the CDR3: TGTGCCAGCAGCGACCGCGGGGGAGGGGTCAATGAGCAGTTCTTC. This sequence joins TRBV6-4 and TRBJ2-1; 7 nucleotides align to TRBD2. Germline lookup yields CDR1 MRHNA and CDR2 SNTAGT. The CDR3 has 15 residues. The V gene end was trimmed by 6 bases and the J gene end by 6 bases; junction bases not matched to a gene: 11.

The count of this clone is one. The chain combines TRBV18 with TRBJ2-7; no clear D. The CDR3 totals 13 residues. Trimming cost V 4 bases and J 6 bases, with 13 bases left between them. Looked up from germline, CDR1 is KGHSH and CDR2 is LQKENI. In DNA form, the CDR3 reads TGTGCCAGCTCACTAAGACTCGGAATCGAGCAGTACTTC. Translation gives CASSLRLGIEQYF.

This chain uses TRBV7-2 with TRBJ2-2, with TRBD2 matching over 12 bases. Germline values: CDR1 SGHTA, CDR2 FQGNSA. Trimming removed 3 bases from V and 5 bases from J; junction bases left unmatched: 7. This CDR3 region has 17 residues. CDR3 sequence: CASSFSRGTSGTGELFF. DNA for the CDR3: TGTGCCAGCAGCTTCAGCAGGGGGACTAGCGGGACCGGGGAGCTGTTTTTT.

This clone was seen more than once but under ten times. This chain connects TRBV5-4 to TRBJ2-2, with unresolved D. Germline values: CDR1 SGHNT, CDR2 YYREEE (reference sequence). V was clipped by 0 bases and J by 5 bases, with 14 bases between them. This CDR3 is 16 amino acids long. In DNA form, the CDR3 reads TGTGCCAGCAGCTTGGACCCCAGAGCAGGAACCGGGGAGCTGTTTTTT. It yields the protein CASSLDPRAGTGELFF.

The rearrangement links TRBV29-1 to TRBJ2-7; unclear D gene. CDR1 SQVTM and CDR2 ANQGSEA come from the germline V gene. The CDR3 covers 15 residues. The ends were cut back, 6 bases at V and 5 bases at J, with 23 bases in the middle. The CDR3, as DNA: TGCAGCGTAGCCTGGTCAGGAAAGGAGCATGACGAGCAGTACTTC. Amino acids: CSVAWSGKEHDEQYF.

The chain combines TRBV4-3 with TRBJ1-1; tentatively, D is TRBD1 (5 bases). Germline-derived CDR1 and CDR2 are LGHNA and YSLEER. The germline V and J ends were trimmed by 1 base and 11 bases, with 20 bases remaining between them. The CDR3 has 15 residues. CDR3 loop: CASSQARAGGADAFF. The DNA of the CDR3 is TGCGCCAGCAGCCAAGCCCGAGCCGGCGGGGCAGACGCTTTCTTT.

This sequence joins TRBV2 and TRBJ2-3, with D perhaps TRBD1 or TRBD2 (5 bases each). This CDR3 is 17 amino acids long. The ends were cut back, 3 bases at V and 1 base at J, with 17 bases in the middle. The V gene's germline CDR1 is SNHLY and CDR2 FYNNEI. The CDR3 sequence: CASSDSVGVSGTDTQYF. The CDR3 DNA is TGTGCCAGCAGTGACTCGGTGGGGGTCTCTGGCACAGATACGCAGTATTTT.

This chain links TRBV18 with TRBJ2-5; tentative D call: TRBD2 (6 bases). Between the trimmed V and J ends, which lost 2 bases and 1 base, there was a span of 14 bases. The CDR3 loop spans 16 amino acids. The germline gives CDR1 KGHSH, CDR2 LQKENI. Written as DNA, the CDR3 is TGTGCCAGCTCACCAGGTAATCCGGGACTCCAAGAGACCCAGTACTTC. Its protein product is CASSPGNPGLQETQYF. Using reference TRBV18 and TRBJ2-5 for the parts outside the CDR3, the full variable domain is NAGVMQNPRHLVRRRGQEARLRCSPMKGHSHVYWYRQLPEEGLKFMVYLQKENIIDESGMPKERFSAEFPKEGPSILRIQQVVRGDSAAYFCASSPGNPGLQETQYFGPGTRLLVL.

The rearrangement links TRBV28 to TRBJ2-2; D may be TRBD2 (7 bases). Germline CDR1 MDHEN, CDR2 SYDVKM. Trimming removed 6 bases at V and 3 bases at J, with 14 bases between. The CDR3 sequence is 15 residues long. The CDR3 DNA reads TGTGCCAGCAGACCTCAGGGGAGGGACACCGGGGAGCTGTTTTTT. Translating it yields CASRPQGRDTGELFF.

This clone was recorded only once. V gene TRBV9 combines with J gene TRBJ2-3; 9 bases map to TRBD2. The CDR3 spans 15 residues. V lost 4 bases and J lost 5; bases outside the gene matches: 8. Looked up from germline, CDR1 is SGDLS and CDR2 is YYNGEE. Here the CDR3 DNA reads TGTGCCAGCAGCCCGCGGGAAGCGGGAGGAGATACGCAGTATTTT. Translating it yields CASSPREAGGDTQYF. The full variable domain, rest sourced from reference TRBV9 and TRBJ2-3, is DSGVTQTPKHLITATGQRVTLRCSPRSGDLSVYWYQQSLDQGLQFLIQYYNGEERAKGNILERFSAQQFPDLHSELNLSSLELGDSALYFCASSPREAGGDTQYFGPGTRLTVL.

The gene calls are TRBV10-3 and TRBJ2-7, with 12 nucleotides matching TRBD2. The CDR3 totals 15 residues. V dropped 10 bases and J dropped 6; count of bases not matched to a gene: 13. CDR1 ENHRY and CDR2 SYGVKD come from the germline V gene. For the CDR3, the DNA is TGTGCCACGGGGCCCGGACTAGCGGGGCCGGGCGAGCAGTACTTC. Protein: CATGPGLAGPGEQYF.

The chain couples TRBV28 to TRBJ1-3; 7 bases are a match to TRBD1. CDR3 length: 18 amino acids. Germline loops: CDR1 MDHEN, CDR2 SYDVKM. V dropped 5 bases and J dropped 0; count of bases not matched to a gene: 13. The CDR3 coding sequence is TGTGCCAGCAGTACTTCCGGGGGACAGTCAACCTCTGGAAACACCATATATTTT. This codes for CASSTSGGQSTSGNTIYF.

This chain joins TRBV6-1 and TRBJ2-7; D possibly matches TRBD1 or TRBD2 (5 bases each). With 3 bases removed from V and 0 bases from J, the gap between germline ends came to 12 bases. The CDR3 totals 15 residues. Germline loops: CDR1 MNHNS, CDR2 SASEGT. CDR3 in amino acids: CASSDRGSLSYEQYF. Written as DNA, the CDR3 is TGTGCCAGCAGTGACCGGGGCAGCCTCTCCTACGAGCAGTACTTC.

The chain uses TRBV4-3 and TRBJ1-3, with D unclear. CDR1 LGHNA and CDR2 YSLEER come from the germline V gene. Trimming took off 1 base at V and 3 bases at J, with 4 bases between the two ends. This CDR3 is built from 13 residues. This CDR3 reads CASSQGLGNTIYF. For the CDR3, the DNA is TGCGCCAGCAGCCAAGGGCTTGGAAACACCATATATTTT.

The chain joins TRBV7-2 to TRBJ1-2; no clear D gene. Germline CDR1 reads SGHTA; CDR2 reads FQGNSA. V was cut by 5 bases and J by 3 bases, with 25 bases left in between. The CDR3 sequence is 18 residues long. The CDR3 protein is CASSQQPQQKVGYYGYTF. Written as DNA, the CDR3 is TGTGCCAGCAGCCAGCAACCGCAGCAAAAAGTAGGGTACTATGGCTACACCTTC.

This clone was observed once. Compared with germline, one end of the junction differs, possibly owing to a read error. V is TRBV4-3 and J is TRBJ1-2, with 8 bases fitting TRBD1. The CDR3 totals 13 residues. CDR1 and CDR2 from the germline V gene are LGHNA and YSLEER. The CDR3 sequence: CASSQGTGFGSNF. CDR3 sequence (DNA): TGCGCCAGCAGCCAAGGGACAGGGTTCGGATCTAACTTC.

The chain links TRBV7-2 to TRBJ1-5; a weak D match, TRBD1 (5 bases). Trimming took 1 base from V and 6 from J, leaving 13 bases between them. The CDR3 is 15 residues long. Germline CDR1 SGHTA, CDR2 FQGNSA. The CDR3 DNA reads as TGTGCCAGCAGCTTAGGAGAGGGGATCGGTCAGCCCCAGCATTTT. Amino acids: CASSLGEGIGQPQHF.

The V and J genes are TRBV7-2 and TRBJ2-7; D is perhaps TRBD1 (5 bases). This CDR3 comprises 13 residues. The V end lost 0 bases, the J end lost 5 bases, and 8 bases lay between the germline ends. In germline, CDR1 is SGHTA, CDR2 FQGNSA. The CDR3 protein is CASSLAPGHEQYF. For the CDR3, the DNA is TGTGCCAGCAGCTTAGCTCCAGGGCACGAGCAGTACTTC.